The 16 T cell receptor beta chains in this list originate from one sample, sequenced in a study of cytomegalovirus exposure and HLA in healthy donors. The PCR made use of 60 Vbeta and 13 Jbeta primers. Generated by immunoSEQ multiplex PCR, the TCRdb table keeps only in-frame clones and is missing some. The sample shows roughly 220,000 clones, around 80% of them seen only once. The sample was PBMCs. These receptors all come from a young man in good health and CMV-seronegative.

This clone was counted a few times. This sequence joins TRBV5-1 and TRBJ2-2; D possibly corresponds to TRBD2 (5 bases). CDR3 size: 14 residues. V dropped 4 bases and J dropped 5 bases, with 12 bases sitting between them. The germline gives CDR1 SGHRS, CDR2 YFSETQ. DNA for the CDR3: TGCGCCAGCAGCGTAGGACTTGTAACCGGGGAGCTGTTTTTT. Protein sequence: CASSVGLVTGELFF. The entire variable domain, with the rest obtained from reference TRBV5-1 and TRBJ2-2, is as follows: KAGVTQTPRYLIKTRGQQVTLSCSPISGHRSVSWYQQTPGQGLQFLFEYFSETQRNKGNFPGRFSGRQFSNSRSEMNVSTLELGDSALYLCASSVGLVTGELFFGEGSRLTVL.

The DNA for the CDR3 is TGTGCCAGCAGCCCAGACCGGGACAGGGCACCCGTGGACGAGCAGTACTTC. Residues: CASSPDRDRAPVDEQYF. The chain uses TRBV7-3 and TRBJ2-7, with 9 nucleotides matching TRBD1. Germline V gives CDR1 SGHTA, CDR2 FQGTGA. Unmatched junction bases numbered 16, after V lost 5 bases and J lost 5 bases. The length of the CDR3 is 17 residues. The full variable domain, its missing parts supplied by reference TRBV7-3 and TRBJ2-7, is GAGVSQTPSNKVTEKGKYVELRCDPISGHTALYWYRQSLGQGPEFLIYFQGTGAADDSGLPNDRFFAVRPEGSVSTLKIQRTERGDSAVYLCASSPDRDRAPVDEQYFGPGTRLTVT.

CDR3 in amino acids: CASSPDRGRDTEAFF. CDR3 DNA: TGTGCCAGCTCACCGGACAGGGGGCGAGATACTGAAGCTTTCTTT. The chain employs TRBV18 and TRBJ1-1; 11 nucleotides match TRBD1. Germline V CDR1 and CDR2: KGHSH, LQKENI. V trimming: 3 bases; J trimming: 5 bases; junction bases outside the gene matches: 5. This CDR3 spans 15 amino acids.

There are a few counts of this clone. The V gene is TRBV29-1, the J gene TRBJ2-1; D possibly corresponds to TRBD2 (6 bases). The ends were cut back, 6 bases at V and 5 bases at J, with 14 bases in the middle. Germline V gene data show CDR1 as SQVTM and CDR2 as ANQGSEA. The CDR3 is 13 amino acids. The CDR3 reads CSVTSGGDNEQFF. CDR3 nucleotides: TGCAGCGTAACTTCCGGGGGAGACAATGAGCAGTTCTTC.

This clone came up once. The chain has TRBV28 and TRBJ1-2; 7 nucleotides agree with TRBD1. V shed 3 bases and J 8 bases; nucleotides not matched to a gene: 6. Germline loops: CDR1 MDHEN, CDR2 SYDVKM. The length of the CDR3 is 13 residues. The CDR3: CASSFRGLRGYTF. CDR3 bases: TGTGCCAGCAGTTTTAGGGGGCTAAGGGGCTACACCTTC.

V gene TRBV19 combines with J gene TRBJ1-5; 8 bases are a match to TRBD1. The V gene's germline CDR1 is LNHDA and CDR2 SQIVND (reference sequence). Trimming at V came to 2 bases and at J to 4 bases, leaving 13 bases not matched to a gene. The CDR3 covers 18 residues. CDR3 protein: CASSITGTGPRINQPQHF. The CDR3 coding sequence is TGTGCCAGTAGTATAACCGGGACAGGCCCCAGAATTAATCAGCCCCAGCATTTT. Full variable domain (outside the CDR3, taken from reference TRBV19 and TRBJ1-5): DGGITQSPKYLFRKEGQNVTLSCEQNLNHDAMYWYRQDPGQGLRLIYYSQIVNDFQKGDIAEGYSVSREKKESFPLTVTSAQKNPTAFYLCASSITGTGPRINQPQHFGDGTRLSIL.

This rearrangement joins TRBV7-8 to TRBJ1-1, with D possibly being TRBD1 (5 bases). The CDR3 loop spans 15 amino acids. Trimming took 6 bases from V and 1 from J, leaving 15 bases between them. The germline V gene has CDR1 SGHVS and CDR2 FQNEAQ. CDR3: CASRGRLDRNTEAFF. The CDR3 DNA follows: TGTGCCAGCAGGGGGCGGCTCGACAGGAACACTGAAGCTTTCTTT.

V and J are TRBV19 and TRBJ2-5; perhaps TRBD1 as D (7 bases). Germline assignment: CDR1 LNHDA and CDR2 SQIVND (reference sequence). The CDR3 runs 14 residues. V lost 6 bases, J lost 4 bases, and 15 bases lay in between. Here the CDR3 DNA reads TGTGCCAGTAGGGAGGGGGACAGTAGAGAGACCCAGTACTTC. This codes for CASREGDSRETQYF.

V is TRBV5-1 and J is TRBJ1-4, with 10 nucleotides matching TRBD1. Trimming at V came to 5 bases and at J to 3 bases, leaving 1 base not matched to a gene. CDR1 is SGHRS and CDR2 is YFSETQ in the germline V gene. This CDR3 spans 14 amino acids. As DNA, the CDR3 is TGCGCCAGCAGTGGGACAGGGGCTAATGAAAAACTGTTTTTT. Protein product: CASSGTGANEKLFF.

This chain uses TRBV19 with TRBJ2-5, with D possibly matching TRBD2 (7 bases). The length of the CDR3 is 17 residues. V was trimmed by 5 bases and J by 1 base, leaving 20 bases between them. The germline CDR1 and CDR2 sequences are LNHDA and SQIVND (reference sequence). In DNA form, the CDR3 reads TGTGCCAGTAGTCCCAGGGGAGGGGGGATCTTCCAAGAGACCCAGTACTTC. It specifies CASSPRGGGIFQETQYF.

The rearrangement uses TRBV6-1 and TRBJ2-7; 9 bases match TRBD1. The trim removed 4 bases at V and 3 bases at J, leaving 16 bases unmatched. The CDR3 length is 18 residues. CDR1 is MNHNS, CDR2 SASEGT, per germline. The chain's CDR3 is CASSARGGQGRGFYEQYF. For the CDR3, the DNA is TGTGCCAGCAGTGCCCGCGGGGGACAGGGTAGGGGTTTCTACGAGCAGTACTTC.

CDR3 bases: TGTGCCAGCAGCGTCAGACAGGGGGGCACCGGGGAGCTGTTTTTT. It is translated as CASSVRQGGTGELFF. The gene calls are TRBV6-1 and TRBJ2-2; TRBD1 agrees at 9 bases. The ends lost 6 bases at V and 4 bases at J; junction bases unmatched: 6. The CDR3 has 15 amino acids. Per germline, CDR1 MNHNS and CDR2 SASEGT.

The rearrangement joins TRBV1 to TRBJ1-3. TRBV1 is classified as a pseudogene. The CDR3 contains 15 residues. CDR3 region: CTSSQEWRGGNTIYF. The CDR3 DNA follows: TGCACCAGCAGCCAAGAATGGCGGGGTGGAAACACCATATATTTT.

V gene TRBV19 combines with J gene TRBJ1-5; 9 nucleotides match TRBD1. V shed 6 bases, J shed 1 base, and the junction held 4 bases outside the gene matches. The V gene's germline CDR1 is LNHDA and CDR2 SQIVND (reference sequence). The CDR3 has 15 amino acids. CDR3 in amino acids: CASRGQGISNQPQHF. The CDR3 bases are TGTGCCAGTAGGGGACAGGGCATAAGCAATCAGCCCCAGCATTTT.

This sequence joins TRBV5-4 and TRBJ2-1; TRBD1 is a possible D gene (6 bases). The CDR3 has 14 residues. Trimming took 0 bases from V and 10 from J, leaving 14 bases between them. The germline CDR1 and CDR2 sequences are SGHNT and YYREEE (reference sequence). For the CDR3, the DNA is TGTGCCAGCAGCTTGGTCGACAGGCTCAGCGAGCAGTTCTTC. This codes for CASSLVDRLSEQFF.

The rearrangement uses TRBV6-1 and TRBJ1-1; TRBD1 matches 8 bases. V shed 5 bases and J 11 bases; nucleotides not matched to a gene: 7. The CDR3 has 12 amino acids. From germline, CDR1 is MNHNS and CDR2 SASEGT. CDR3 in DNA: TGTGCCAGCAGTCACGGACAGGGCGCCGCTTTCTTT. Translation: CASSHGQGAAFF.